The entry below gives a single TCR beta chain sequence along with its context. What it binds is not known. The sample is drawn from a study of T cells in localized non-small cell lung cancer. Findings and limits, study-wide: In uninvolved adjacent lung, T cell clonality reached its highest value, exceeding tumor.

With 4 bases clipped from V and 6 bases from J, the junction kept 15 bases outside the gene matches. CDR1 is KGHSH and CDR2 is LQKENI in the germline V gene. CDR3 length: 17 residues. Produced via immunoSEQ multiplex PCR; TCRdb's table is partial and in-frame only. The sample lists tens of thousands of clones, approximately 91% occurring once. The source material was peripheral blood, sampled before any cancer treatment. The receptor was isolated from a man aged 35 to 69 with stage I squamous cell lung carcinoma. This sequence joins TRBV18 and TRBJ1-2, with TRBD1 identical over 9 bases. The CDR3 sequence is CASSLIREQGAKDGYTF. For the CDR3, the DNA is TGTGCCAGCTCACTTATTCGTGAACAGGGGGCAAAGGATGGCTACACCTTC.